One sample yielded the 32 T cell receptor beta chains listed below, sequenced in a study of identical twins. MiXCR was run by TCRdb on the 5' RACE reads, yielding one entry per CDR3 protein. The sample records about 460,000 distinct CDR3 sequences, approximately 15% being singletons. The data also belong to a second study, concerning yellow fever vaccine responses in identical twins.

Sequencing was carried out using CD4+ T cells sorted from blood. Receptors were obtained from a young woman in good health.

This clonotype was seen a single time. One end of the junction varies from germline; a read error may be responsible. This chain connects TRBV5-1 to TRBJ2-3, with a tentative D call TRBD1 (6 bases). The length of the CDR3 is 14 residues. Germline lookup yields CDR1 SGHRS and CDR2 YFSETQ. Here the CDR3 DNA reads TGCGCCAGCAGCTTTAACTCCGCGACAGGTACGCAGTATTTT. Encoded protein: CASSFNSATGTQYF.

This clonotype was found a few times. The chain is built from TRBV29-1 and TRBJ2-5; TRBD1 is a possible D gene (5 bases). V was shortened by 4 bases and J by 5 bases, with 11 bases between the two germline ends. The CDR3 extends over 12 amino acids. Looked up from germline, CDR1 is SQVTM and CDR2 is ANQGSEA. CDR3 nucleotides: TGCAGCGTTGGCAGGGTAGGGGAGACCCAGTACTTC. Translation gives CSVGRVGETQYF.

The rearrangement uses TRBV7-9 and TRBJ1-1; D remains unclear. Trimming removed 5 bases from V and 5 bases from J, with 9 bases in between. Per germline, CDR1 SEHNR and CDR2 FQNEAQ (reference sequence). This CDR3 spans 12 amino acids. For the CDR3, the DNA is TGTGCCAGCAGCCCCGATTTGACTGAAGCTTTCTTT. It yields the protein CASSPDLTEAFF. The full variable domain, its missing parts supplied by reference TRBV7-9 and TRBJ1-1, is DTGVSQNPRHKITKRGQNVTFRCDPISEHNRLYWYRQTLGQGPEFLTYFQNEAQLEKSRLLSDRFSAERPKGSFSTLEIQRTEQGDSAMYLCASSPDLTEAFFGQGTRLTVV.

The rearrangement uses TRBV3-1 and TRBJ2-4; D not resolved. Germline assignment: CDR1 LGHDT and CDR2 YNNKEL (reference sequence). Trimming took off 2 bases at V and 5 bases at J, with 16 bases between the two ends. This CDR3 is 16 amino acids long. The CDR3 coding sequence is TGTGCCAGCAGCCAATTTGACTCCCGGGCCCAAAACATTCAGTACTTC. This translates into CASSQFDSRAQNIQYF.

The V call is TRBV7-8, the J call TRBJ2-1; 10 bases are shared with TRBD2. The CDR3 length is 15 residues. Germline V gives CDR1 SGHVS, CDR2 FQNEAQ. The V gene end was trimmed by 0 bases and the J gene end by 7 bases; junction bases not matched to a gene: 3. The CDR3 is CASSLALAGANEQFF. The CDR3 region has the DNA TGTGCCAGCAGCTTAGCTCTAGCGGGGGCTAATGAGCAGTTCTTC.

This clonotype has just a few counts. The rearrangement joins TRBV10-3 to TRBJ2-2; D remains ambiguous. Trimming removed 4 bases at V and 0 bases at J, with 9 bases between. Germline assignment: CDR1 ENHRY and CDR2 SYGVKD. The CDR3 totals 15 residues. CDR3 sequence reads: CAISGYRSNTGELFF. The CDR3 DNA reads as TGTGCCATCAGTGGGTACAGATCGAACACCGGGGAGCTGTTTTTT.

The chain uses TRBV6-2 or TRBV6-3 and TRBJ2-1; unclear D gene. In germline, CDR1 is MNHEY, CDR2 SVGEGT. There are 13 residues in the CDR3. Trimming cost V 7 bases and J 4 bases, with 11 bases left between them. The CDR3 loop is CASTSLGYNEQFF. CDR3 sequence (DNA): TGTGCCAGCACCAGTCTAGGGTACAATGAGCAGTTCTTC.

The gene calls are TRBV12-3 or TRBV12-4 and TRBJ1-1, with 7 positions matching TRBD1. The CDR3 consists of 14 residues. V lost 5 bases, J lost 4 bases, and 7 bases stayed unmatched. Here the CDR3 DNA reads TGTGCCAGCAGTGCTCCCGGACAGGCCACTGAAGCTTTCTTT. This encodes CASSAPGQATEAFF.

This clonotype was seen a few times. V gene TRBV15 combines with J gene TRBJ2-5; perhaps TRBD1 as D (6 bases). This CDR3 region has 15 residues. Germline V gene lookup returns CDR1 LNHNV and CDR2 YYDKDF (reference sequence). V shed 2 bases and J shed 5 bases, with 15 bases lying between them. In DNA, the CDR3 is TGTGCCACCAGCAGAAGACAGGTTAAGTGGGAGACCCAGTACTTC. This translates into CATSRRQVKWETQYF.

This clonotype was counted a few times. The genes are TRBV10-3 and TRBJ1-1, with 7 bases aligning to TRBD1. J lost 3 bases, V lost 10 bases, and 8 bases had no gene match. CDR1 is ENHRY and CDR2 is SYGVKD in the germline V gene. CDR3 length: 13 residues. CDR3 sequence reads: CATNQGEDTEAFF. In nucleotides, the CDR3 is TGTGCCACAAATCAGGGGGAAGACACTGAAGCTTTCTTT.

CDR3 in DNA: TGCAGTGCTATAGGGCAGCTAATCAATGAGCAGTTCTTC. This encodes CSAIGQLINEQFF. The rearrangement uses TRBV20-1 and TRBJ2-1, with no clear D. This CDR3 comprises 13 residues. CDR1 DFQATT and CDR2 SNEGSKA come from the germline V gene (reference sequence). Trimming removed 4 bases at V and 6 bases at J, with 13 bases between.

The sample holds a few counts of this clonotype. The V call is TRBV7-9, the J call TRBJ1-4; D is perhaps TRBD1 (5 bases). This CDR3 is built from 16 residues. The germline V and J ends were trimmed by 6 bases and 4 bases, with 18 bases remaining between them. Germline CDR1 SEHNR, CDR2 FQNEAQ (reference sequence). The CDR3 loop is CASRPRSGTGNEKLFF. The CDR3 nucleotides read TGTGCCAGCAGACCGAGAAGCGGGACGGGTAATGAAAAACTGTTTTTT.

The CDR3 reads CASSQEMVGYGYTF. In DNA form, the CDR3 reads TGTGCCAGCAGCCAAGAGATGGTCGGCTATGGCTACACCTTC. The chain has TRBV4-2 and TRBJ1-2; D call uncertain. V was clipped by 0 bases and J by 4 bases, with 9 bases between them. Germline-derived CDR1 and CDR2 are LGHNA and YNFKEQ. This CDR3 is built from 14 residues.

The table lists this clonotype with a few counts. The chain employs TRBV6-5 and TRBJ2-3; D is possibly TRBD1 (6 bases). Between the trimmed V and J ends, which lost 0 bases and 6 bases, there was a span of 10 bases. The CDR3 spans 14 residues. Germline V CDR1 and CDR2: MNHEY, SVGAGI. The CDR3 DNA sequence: TGTGCCAGCAGTTACTCGTGGGGGCAGGATACGCAGTATTTT. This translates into CASSYSWGQDTQYF.

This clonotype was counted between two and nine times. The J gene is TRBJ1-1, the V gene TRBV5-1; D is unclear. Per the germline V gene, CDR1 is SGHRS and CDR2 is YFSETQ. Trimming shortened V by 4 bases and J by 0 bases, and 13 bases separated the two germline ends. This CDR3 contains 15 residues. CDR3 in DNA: TGCGCCAGCAGCCAAGGCCCGGGGTTGAACACTGAAGCTTTCTTT. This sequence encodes CASSQGPGLNTEAFF.

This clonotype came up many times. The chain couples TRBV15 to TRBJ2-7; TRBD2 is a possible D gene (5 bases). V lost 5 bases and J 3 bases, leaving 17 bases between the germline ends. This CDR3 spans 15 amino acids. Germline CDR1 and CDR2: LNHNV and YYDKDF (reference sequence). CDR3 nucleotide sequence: TGTGCCACCAGCCAAGGATCGGGGATTGGCTACGAGCAGTACTTC. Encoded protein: CATSQGSGIGYEQYF.

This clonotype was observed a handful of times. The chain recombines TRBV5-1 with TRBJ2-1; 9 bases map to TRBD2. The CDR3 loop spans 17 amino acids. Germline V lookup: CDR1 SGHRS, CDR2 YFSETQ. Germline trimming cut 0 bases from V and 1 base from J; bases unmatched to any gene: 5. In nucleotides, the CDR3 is TGCGCCAGCAGCTTGGGTTCGCGGGGGGGTTCCTACAATGAGCAGTTCTTC. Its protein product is CASSLGSRGGSYNEQFF.

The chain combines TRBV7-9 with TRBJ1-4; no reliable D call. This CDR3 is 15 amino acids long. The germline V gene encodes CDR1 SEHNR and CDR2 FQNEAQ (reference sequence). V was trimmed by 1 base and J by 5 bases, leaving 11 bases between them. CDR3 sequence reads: CASSLGRQLNEKLFF. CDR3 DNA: TGTGCCAGCAGCTTAGGCCGGCAGCTAAATGAAAAACTGTTTTTT.

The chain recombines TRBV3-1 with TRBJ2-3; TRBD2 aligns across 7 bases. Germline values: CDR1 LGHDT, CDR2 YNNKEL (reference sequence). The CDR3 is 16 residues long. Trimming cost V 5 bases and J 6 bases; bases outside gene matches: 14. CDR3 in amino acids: CASSGGLILASDTQYF. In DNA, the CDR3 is TGTGCCAGCAGCGGGGGACTAATCCTTGCTTCGGATACGCAGTATTTT.

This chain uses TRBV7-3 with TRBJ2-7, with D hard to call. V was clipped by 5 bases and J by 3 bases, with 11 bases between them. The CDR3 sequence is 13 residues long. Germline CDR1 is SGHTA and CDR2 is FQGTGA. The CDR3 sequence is CASSQTNSYEQYF. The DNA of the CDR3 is TGTGCCAGCAGCCAAACGAACAGCTACGAGCAGTACTTC.

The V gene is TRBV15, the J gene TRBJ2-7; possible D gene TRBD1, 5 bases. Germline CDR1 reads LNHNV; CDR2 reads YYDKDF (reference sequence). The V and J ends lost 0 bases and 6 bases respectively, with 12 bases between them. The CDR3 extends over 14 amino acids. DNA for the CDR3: TGTGCCACCAGCAGAGATCGCAGGGTCCCCGAGCAGTACTTC. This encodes CATSRDRRVPEQYF.

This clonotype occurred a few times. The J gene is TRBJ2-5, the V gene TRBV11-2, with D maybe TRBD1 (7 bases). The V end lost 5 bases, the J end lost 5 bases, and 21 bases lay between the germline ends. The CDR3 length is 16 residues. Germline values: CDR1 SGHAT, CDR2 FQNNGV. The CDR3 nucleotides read TGTGCCAGCAGCGTGGTAGGGGGCGCGGGACGGGAGACCCAGTACTTC. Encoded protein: CASSVVGGAGRETQYF.

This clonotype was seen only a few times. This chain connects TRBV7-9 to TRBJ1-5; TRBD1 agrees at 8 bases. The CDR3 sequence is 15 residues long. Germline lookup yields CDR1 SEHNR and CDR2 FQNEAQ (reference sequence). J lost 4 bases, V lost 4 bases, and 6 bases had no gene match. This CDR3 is CASSSGQGRNQPQHF. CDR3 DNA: TGTGCCAGCAGCTCAGGACAGGGCCGAAATCAGCCCCAGCATTTT.

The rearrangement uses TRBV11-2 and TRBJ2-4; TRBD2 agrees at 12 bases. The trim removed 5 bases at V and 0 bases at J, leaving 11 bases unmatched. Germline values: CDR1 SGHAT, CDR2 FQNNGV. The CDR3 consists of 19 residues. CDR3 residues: CASSLGTSGSGLAKNIQYF. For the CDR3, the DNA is TGTGCCAGCAGCCTCGGGACTAGCGGGTCAGGGCTAGCCAAAAACATTCAGTACTTC.

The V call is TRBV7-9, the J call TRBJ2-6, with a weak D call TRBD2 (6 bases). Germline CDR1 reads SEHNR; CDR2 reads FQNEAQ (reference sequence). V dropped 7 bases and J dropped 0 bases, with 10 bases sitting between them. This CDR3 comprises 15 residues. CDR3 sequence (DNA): TGTGCCAGCACCCGGGGGACCTCTGGGGCCAACGTCCTGACTTTC. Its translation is CASTRGTSGANVLTF.

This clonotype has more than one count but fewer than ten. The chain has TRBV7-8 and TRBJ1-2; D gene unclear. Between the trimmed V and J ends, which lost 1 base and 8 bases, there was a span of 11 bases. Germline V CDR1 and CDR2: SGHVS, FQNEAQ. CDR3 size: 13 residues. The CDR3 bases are TGTGCCAGCAGCTTAGGGGTCGGGGAGGGCTACACCTTC. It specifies CASSLGVGEGYTF. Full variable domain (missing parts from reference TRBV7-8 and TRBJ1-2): GAGVSQSPRYKVAKRGQDVALRCDPISGHVSLFWYQQALGQGPEFLTYFQNEAQLDKSGLPSDRFFAERPEGSVSTLKIQRTQQEDSAVYLCASSLGVGEGYTFGSGTRLTVV.

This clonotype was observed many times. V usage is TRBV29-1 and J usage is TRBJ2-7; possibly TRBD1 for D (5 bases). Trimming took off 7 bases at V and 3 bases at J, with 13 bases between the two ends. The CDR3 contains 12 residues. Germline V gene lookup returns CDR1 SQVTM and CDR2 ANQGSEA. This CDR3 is CSAPKTVYEQYF. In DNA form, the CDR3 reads TGCAGCGCCCCAAAGACAGTCTACGAGCAGTACTTC.

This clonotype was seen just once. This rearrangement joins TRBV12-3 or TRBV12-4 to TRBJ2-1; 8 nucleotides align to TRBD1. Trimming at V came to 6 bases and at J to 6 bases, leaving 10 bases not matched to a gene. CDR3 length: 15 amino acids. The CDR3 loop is CASSPTGATGNEQFF. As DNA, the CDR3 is TGTGCCAGCAGCCCGACAGGGGCCACGGGCAATGAGCAGTTCTTC.

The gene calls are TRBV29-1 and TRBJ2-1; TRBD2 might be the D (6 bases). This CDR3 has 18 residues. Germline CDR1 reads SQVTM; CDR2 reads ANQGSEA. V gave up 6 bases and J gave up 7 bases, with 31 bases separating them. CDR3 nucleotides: TGCAGCGTGGCTTATGTAGTGCCAGCGGGCCTGACAGCGAATGAGCAGTTCTTC. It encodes CSVAYVVPAGLTANEQFF.

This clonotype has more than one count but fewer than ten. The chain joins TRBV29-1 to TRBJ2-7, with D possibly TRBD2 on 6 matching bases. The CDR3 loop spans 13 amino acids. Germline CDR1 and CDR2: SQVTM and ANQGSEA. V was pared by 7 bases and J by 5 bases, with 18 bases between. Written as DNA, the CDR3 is TGCAGCGCTGACTACGGGGGTTCGGACGAGCAGTACTTC. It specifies CSADYGGSDEQYF.

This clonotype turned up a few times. The CDR3 spells CASSPAAETQYF. The CDR3 DNA is TGTGCCAGCTCACCAGCGGCGGAGACCCAGTACTTC. The gene calls are TRBV18 and TRBJ2-5; D gene ambiguous. The CDR3 extends over 12 amino acids. V was shortened by 2 bases and J by 5 bases, with 6 bases between the two germline ends. Germline values: CDR1 KGHSH, CDR2 LQKENI.

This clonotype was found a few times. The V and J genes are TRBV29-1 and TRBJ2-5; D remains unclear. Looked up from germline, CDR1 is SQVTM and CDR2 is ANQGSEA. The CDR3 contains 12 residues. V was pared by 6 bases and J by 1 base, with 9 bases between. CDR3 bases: TGCAGCGTAAGGCAGACCCAAGAGACCCAGTACTTC. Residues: CSVRQTQETQYF.